This T cell receptor beta chain was captured in a study of blood T cell repertoires in COVID-19. TCRdb's copy holds only in-frame clones and misses some; the assay was immunoSEQ multiplex PCR. The data hold 300,000 to 450,000 clones, with about 90% observed a single time. The CDR3 sequence is 13 residues long. Looked up from germline, CDR1 is WSHSY and CDR2 is SAAADI. The ends were cut back, 10 bases at V and 2 bases at J, with 13 bases in the middle. The sequence was collected from a woman aged 25 to 45 who had recovered from COVID-19. Sequenced input: PBMCs or T cells enriched from blood (not recorded which). V is TRBV10-2 and J is TRBJ2-3, with TRBD1 as a possible D gene (5 bases). The CDR3 nucleotides are TGCGCCACTCACCTAGGGGTCACAGATACGCAGTATTTT. Amino acid sequence: CATHLGVTDTQYF.